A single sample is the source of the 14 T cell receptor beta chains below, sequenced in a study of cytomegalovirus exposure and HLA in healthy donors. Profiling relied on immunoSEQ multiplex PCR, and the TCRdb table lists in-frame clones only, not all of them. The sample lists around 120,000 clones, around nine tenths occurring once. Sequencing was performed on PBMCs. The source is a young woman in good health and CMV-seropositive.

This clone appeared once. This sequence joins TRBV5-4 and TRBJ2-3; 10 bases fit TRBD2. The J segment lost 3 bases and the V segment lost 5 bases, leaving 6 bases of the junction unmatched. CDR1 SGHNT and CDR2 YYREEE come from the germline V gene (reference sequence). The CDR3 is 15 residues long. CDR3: CASSLLAGTTDTQYF. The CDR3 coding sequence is TGTGCCAGCAGTTTACTAGCGGGGACTACAGATACGCAGTATTTT. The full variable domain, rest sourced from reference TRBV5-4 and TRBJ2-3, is ETGVTQSPTHLIKTRGQQVTLRCSSQSGHNTVSWYQQALGQGPQFIFQYYREEENGRGNFPPRFSGLQFPNYSSELNVNALELDDSALYLCASSLLAGTTDTQYFGPGTRLTVL.

The CDR3 region is CASGLINRQGAVSGNTIYF. As DNA, the CDR3 is TGTGCTAGTGGTTTGATAAATCGACAGGGGGCAGTATCTGGAAACACCATATATTTT. This chain joins TRBV12-5 and TRBJ1-3, with 10 bases lining up with TRBD1. The CDR3 contains 19 residues. The germline V gene encodes CDR1 LGHNT and CDR2 FRNRAP. V lost 2 bases and J lost 1; bases outside the gene matches: 11.

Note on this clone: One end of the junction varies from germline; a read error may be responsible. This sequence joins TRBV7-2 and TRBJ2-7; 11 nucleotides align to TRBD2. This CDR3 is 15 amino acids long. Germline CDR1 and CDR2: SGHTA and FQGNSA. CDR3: CASRLAGGGVSEQYF. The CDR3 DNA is TGTGCCAGCAGATTAGCGGGGGGGGGAGTCTCCGAGCAGTACTTC.

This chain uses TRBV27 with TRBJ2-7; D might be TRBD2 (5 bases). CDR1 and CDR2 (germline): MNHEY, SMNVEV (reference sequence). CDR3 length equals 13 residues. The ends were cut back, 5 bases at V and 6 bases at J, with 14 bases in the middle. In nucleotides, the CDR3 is TGTGCCAGCAGTCCCCGGGAACTAGGCGAGCAGTACTTC. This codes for CASSPRELGEQYF.

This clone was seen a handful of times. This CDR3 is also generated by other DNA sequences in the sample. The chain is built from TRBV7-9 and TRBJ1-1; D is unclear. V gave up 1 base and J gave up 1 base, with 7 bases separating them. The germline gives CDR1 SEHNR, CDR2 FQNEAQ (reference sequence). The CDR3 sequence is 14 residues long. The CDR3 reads CASSLVRGNTEAFF. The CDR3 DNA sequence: TGTGCCAGCAGCTTAGTCCGGGGGAACACTGAAGCTTTCTTT.

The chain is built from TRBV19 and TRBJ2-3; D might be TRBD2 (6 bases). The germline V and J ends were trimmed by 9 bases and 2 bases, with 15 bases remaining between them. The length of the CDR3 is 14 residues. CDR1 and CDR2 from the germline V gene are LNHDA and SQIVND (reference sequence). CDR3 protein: CASKPRGITDTQYF. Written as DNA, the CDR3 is TGTGCCAGCAAACCTCGGGGGATCACAGATACGCAGTATTTT.

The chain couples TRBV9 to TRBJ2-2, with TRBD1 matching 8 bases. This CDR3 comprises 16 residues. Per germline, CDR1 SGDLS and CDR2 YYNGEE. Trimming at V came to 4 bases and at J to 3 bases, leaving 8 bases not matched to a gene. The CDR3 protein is CASSPGGWYDTGELFF. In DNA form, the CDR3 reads TGTGCCAGCAGCCCAGGGGGCTGGTACGACACCGGGGAGCTGTTTTTT.

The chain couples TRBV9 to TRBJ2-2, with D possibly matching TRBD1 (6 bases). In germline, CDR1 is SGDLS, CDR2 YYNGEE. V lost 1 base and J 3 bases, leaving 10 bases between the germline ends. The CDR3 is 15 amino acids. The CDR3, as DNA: TGTGCCAGCAGCGTACTGTCAGGGGACACCGGGGAGCTGTTTTTT. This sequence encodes CASSVLSGDTGELFF.

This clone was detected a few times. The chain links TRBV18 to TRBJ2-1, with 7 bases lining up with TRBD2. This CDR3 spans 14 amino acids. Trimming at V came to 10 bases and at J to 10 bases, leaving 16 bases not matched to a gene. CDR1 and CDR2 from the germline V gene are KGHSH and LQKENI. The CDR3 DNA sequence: TGTGCCACCTCTCAAACGGGAGGTCAGAGGGAGCAGTTCTTC. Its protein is CATSQTGGQREQFF.

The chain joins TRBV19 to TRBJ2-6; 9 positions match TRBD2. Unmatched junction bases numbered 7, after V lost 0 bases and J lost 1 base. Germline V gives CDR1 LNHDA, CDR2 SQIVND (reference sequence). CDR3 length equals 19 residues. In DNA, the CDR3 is TGTGCCAGTAGTATAGATTGGCGCGGGAGGGCATCTGGGGCCAACGTCCTGACTTTC. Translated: CASSIDWRGRASGANVLTF.

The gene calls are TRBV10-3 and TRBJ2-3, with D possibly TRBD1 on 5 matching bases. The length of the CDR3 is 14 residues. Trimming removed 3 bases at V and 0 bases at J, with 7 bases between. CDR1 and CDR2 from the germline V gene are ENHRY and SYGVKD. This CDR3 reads CAISDRGSTDTQYF. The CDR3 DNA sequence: TGTGCCATCAGTGATAGGGGAAGCACAGATACGCAGTATTTT.

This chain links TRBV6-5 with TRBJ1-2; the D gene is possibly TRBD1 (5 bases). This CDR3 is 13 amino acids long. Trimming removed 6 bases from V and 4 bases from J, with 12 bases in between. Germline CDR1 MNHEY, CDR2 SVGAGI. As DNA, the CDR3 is TGTGCCAGCAGCAGAGAGACAGCCTATGGCTACACCTTC. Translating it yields CASSRETAYGYTF.

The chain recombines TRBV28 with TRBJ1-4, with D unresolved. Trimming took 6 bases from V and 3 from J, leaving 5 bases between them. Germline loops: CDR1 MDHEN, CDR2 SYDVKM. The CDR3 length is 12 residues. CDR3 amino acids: CASSSSNEKLFF. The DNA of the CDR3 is TGTGCCAGCAGCTCTTCTAATGAAAAACTGTTTTTT.

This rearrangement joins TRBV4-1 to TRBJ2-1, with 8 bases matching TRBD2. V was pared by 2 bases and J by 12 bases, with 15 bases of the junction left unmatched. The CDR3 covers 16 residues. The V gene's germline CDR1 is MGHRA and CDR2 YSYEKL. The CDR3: CASSQTREGYVIGQFF. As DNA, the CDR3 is TGCGCCAGCAGCCAAACTCGGGAGGGTTATGTTATCGGGCAGTTCTTC.